This entry is about one T cell receptor (beta chain). In the naive CD8 group, cells lacked CD45RO and were positively selected for CCR7, so terminally differentiated effector memory CD45RA+ cells were left out. This sample stems from a study of shared clonotypes between healthy human individuals. The V and J ends lost 3 bases and 7 bases respectively, with 14 bases between them. The CDR3 is 13 amino acids. The germline CDR1 and CDR2 sequences are SGHNT and YYREEE (reference sequence). Assay used: immunoSEQ multiplex PCR; TCRdb lists only in-frame clones, some missing. The repertoire holds under 1 million clones, with over 90% as singletons.

Sequenced material: naive CD8+ T cells sorted from blood. The rearrangement joins TRBV5-4 to TRBJ2-7, with D uncertain. The TCR was taken from a young man in good health. This CDR3 is CASSSVNYEEQYF. CDR3 DNA sequence: TGTGCCAGCAGCTCCGTCAACTACGAGGAGCAGTACTTC.